This T cell receptor beta chain is from a study of shared clonotypes between healthy human individuals. Deep was the level used in running the assay. Produced via immunoSEQ multiplex PCR; TCRdb's table is partial and in-frame only. The sample lists 600,000 or so clones; about 98% were seen once. With V trimmed by 5 bases and J by 5 bases, 8 bases remained unmatched. The CDR3 totals 15 residues. Germline V gene sequence: CDR1 SNHLY, CDR2 FYNNEI. CD45RO-negative CD8 cells positively selected for CCR7 made up the naive population, which excluded terminally differentiated effector memory CD45RA+ cells. Details on this clone: Its cognate antigen is unknown.

Study-wide findings and caveats: Sequencing depth was a factor that was expected to affect clonotype sharing among donors. Clonotypes shared by all four donors outscored non-shared clonotypes in generation probability.

This TCR was sampled from a man aged 30 to 45 in good health. The chain carries TRBV2 and TRBJ2-5; 10 nucleotides line up with TRBD1. Sequenced input: naive CD8+ T cells sorted from blood. As DNA, the CDR3 is TGTGCCAGCAGTTCCGGGACAGGGGATTGGGAGACCCAGTACTTC. The encoded protein is CASSSGTGDWETQYF.